This T cell receptor (beta chain) is drawn from a study of cytomegalovirus exposure and HLA in healthy donors. PCR used 60 Vbeta primers and 13 Jbeta primers. Some clones are missing from TCRdb's copy, which holds only in-frame ones; the method was immunoSEQ multiplex PCR. Of around 110,000 clones in the sample, around three quarters were seen once. All donors participated as healthy donors of bone marrow. Germline CDR1 is SGHNT and CDR2 is YENEEA. After removal of 6 bases from V and 7 bases from J, the junction contained 13 bases not matched to a gene. CDR3 size: 15 residues. The source material was PBMCs. The receptor's source is a man aged 30-40 years in good health and CMV-seropositive. The rearrangement links TRBV11-3 to TRBJ2-5; 8 bases agree with TRBD2. The CDR3 nucleotides are TGTGCCAGCAGTGTTCGGGGGGGGACGGGGGGGACCCAGTACTTC. Protein sequence: CASSVRGGTGGTQYF.